This T cell receptor (beta chain) was captured in a study of CD8 T cells in Susac syndrome. Looking at the study overall: When blood was drawn, patients with Susac syndrome were on intravenous immunoglobulin alone, on corticosteroids, or therapy-naive.

When the RNA was reverse transcribed, random hexamers were used with an input of about 0.5 to 1 ug. TCRdb reprocessed the immunoSEQ multiplex PCR reads with MiXCR, giving one entry per CDR3 protein. Seen here are fewer than 85,000 distinct CDR3 sequences, 94% observed once, and the top ten hold more than 0.4%. Broader study findings: It was acknowledged in the study that the number of individuals who were included in its TCR sequencing and HLA analysis was relatively small.

Sequencing of TCR beta was performed on blood CD8+ and CD4+ T cells. With respect to this clonotype: Its specificity is unknown.

The receptor's source is a human donor with Susac syndrome. The specimen sequenced was CD8+ T cells from PBMCs.

The CDR3 spells CSVEDRDYEQYF. The CDR3 nucleotides are TGCAGCGTTGAGGACAGGGACTACGAGCAGTACTTC. The chain couples TRBV29-1 to TRBJ2-7; 8 bases match TRBD1. Germline V gene lookup returns CDR1 SQVTM and CDR2 ANQGSEA. V lost 3 bases, J lost 3 bases, and 1 base stayed unmatched. The length of the CDR3 is 12 residues.